A selection of T cell receptor beta chains follows, all from one sample in a study of blood T cell repertoires in COVID-19. Repertoires were generated with immunoSEQ multiplex PCR, while TCRdb's copy carries only in-frame clones and drops some. The data contain fewer than 200,000 clones, approximately 80% of them singletons. Input material: peripheral blood. These receptors were obtained from a woman between 40 and 55 years old with COVID-19, enrolled during active disease. Both conserved end residues are part of each CDR3. A D gene is named only where the DNA matches it firmly. Some rows mark clone size as missing; the rest say once, few, many or name a class of expanded clone.

V,size,D,J,CDR3,DNA
TRBV5-1,.,TRBD1,TRBJ2-3,CASSPGQGMDTQYF,TGCGCCAGCAGCCCGGGACAGGGGATGGATACGCAGTATTTT
TRBV11-2,.,TRBD1,TRBJ2-5,CASSLTGRETQYF,TGTGCCAGCAGCCTGACAGGGAGAGAGACCCAGTACTTC
TRBV6-5,.,.,TRBJ1-5,CASTGGRGPNQPQHF,TGTGCCAGCACCGGAGGACGGGGTCCCAATCAGCCCCAGCATTTT
TRBV4-1,.,.,TRBJ2-5,CASSQVGQYQETQYF,TGCGCCAGCAGCCAAGTAGGACAGTACCAAGAGACCCAGTACTTC
TRBV5-1,.,.,TRBJ1-4,CASSLQGTANEKLFF,TGCGCCAGCAGCTTACAGGGTACGGCTAATGAAAAACTGTTTTTT
TRBV7-9,.,.,TRBJ1-1,CASSLQGGNTEAFF,TGTGCCAGCAGCCTACAAGGGGGAAACACTGAAGCTTTCTTT
TRBV7-2,.,TRBD1,TRBJ1-5,CASSSSWSRGEQPQHF,TGTGCCAGCAGCTCCTCATGGTCCAGGGGGGAGCAGCCCCAGCATTTT
TRBV5-4,.,TRBD2,TRBJ2-7,CASSLLAGDYEQYF,TGTGCCAGCAGCTTACTAGCGGGGGACTACGAGCAGTACTTC
TRBV9,.,.,TRBJ2-3,CASSDDPWGGRGTDTQYF,TGTGCCAGCAGCGATGATCCCTGGGGGGGGCGTGGCACAGATACGCAGTATTTT
TRBV12-2,once,.,TRBJ2-4,CASRTGSSKNIQYF,TGTGCAAGTCGGACCGGGAGCTCGAAAAACATTCAGTACTTC
TRBV7-9,.,.,TRBJ1-1,CASSLASRVNTEAFF,TGTGCCAGCAGCCTAGCCTCCAGGGTGAACACTGAAGCTTTCTTT
TRBV3-1/TRBV3-2,.,TRBD1,TRBJ2-1,CASSRTTGTGSYNEQFF,TGTGCCAGCAGCCGAACCACCGGGACAGGCAGTTACAATGAGCAGTTCTTC
TRBV2,few,TRBD1,TRBJ1-2,CASRSGQGARGYTF,TGTGCCAGCAGGTCGGGACAGGGGGCGCGTGGCTACACCTTC
TRBV7-9,.,.,TRBJ2-1,CASSLGGLGLDEQFF,TGTGCCAGCAGCTTAGGGGGGCTAGGGTTAGATGAGCAGTTCTTC
TRBV30,.,.,TRBJ2-1,CAWSVLGDEQFF,TGTGCCTGGAGTGTACTTGGAGATGAGCAGTTCTTC
TRBV16,.,TRBD1,TRBJ1-3,CASSLLSDRVGNTIYF,TGTGCCAGCAGCCTACTCTCGGACAGGGTTGGAAACACCATATATTTT
TRBV2,few,TRBD1,TRBJ1-3,CASSRTGDGSGNTIYF,TGTGCCAGCAGTAGGACAGGGGACGGGTCTGGAAACACCATATATTTT
TRBV5-1,once,TRBD1,TRBJ2-7,CASRGQGAYEQYF,TGCGCCAGCCGGGGACAGGGGGCCTACGAGCAGTACTTC
TRBV7-9,.,.,TRBJ2-1,CASSFGGLSGNEQFF,TGTGCCAGCAGCTTCGGGGGGCTTAGCGGCAATGAGCAGTTCTTC
TRBV6-5,.,TRBD1,TRBJ2-1,CASNRNRGFNEQFF,TGTGCCAGCAACAGGAACAGGGGGTTCAATGAGCAGTTCTTC
TRBV29-1,once,TRBD2,TRBJ2-2,CSVASGTNTGELFF,TGCAGCGTTGCTAGCGGGACGAACACCGGGGAGCTGTTTTTT
TRBV7-9,few,.,TRBJ1-5,CASSRAADNQPQHF,TGTGCCAGCAGCAGGGCAGCGGACAATCAGCCCCAGCATTTT
TRBV9,few,TRBD2,TRBJ2-1,CASSGLGTSGDYNEQFF,TGTGCCAGCAGCGGATTGGGGACTAGCGGGGACTACAATGAGCAGTTCTTC
TRBV2,.,.,TRBJ1-4,CASSEDGVGGKLFF,TGTGCCAGCAGTGAAGACGGCGTAGGGGGAAAACTGTTTTTT
TRBV28,.,TRBD2,TRBJ2-7,CASSVLAGVREQYF,TGTGCCAGCAGTGTCCTAGCGGGAGTGCGGGAGCAGTACTTC
TRBV2,large,.,TRBJ1-2,CASSPAGGENYGYTF,TGTGCCAGCAGCCCTGCGGGGGGGGAAAACTATGGCTACACCTTC
TRBV28,.,.,TRBJ1-2,CASRNGAGLVLDYGYTF,TGTGCCAGCCGAAATGGTGCAGGGTTGGTGTTGGACTATGGCTACACCTTC
TRBV6-4,.,.,TRBJ2-3,CASSDSTTTDTQYF,TGTGCCAGCAGTGACTCGACTACCACAGATACGCAGTATTTT
TRBV7-3,.,TRBD2,TRBJ2-2,CASSSLAGASTGELFF,TGTGCCAGCAGCTCACTAGCGGGGGCAAGCACCGGGGAGCTGTTTTTT